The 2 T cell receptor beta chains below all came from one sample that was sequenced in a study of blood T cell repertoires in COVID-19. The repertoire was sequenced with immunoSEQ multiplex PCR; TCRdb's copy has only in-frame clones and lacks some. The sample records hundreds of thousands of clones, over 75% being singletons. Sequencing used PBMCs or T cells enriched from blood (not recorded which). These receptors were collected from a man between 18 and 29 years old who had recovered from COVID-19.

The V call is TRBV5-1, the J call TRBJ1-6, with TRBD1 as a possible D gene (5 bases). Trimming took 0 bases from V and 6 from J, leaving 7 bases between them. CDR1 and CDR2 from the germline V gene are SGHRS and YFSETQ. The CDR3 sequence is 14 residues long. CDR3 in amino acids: CASSLEGANSPLHF. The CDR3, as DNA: TGCGCCAGCAGCTTGGAAGGGGCTAATTCACCCCTCCACTTT.

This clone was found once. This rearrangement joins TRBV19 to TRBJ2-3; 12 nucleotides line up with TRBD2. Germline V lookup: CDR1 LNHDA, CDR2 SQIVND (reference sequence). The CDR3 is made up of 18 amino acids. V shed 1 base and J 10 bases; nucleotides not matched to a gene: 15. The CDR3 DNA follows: TGTGCCAGTAGTATAGGGGCTAGCGGGGGGGGCTTAATGAAGGCGCAGTATTTT. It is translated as CASSIGASGGGLMKAQYF.